The source of this TCR gamma chain is a study of Vδ1+ human thymocytes. Study conclusions and caveats: In the thymus, TRG and TRD repertoires looked highly polyclonal with Gaussian CDR3 lengths. Despite high sort purity, roughly a fifth of thymic T cell receptor delta sequences were Vdelta2.

Between about 97% and 99.6% of sorted thymocytes were Vdelta1+. This CDR3 is built from 14 residues. J gave up 11 bases and V 3 bases, and 12 bases lay outside the gene matches. Germline V gives CDR1 VTNTFY, CDR2 YDVSTARD (reference sequence). Extracted RNA was reverse transcribed into cDNA. CDR3 amplicons came from multiplex PCR with pooled V-gene forward and constant-region reverse primers. TCRdb repeated clone calling on the multiplex PCR reads with CATT. The data show some 37,000 gamma-chain clones, with just over 20% seen just once and about 2% held by the top ten. As to this clone: What it binds is not known.

The sequence was collected from a girl under two years old who had congenital heart surgery. Material: Vdelta1+ gamma-delta thymocytes from the thymus. Indicated subset: FACS-sorted CD3+ TCRalphabeta- TCRVdelta1+ TCRVdelta2- thymocytes. The chain carries TRGV3 and TRGJP2. The DNA for the CDR3 is TGTGCCACCTGGGACGGACCCCGGGGATGGATCAAGACGTTT. Amino acid sequence: CATWDGPRGWIKTF.